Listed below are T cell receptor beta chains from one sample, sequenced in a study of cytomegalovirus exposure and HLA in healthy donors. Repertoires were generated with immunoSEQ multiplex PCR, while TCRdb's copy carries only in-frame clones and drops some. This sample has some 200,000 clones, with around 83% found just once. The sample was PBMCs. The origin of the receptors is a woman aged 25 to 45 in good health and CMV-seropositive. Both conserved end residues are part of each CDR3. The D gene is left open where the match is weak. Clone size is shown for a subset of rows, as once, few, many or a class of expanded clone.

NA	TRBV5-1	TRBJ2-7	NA	CASSPPASSVQQYF	TGCGCCAGCAGCCCGCCGGCTAGTTCGGTCCAGCAGTACTTC
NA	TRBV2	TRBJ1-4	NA	CASSSRLDEKLFF	TGTGCCAGCAGTTCGCGACTGGATGAAAAACTGTTTTTT
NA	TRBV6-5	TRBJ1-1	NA	CASSYRDYSEAFF	TGTGCCAGCAGTTATCGGGACTATTCTGAAGCTTTCTTT
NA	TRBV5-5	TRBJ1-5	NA	CAAYGETSNQPQHF	TGTGCCGCGTACGGGGAGACTAGCAATCAGCCCCAGCATTTT
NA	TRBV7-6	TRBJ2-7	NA	CASSLRSGKGEQYF	TGTGCCAGCAGCTTACGATCAGGAAAAGGCGAGCAGTACTTC
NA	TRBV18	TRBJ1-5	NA	CASSPRGWGDNQPQHF	TGTGCCAGCTCACCTCGCGGATGGGGAGACAATCAGCCCCAGCATTTT
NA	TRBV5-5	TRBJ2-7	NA	CASSWGVVYEQYF	TGTGCCAGCAGCTGGGGAGTCGTTTACGAGCAGTACTTC
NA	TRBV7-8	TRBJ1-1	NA	CASSLGGYEAFF	TGTGCCAGCAGCTTAGGAGGGTATGAAGCTTTCTTT
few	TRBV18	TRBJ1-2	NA	CASSPPGTVGGYTF	TGTGCCAGCTCACCACCTGGGACTGTCGGAGGCTACACCTTC
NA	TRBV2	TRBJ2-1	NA	CASSGGAYNEQFF	TGTGCCAGCAGCGGCGGTGCGTACAATGAGCAGTTCTTC
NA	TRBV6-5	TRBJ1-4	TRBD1	CASSYSGTATQKLFF	TGTGCCAGCAGTTACTCCGGGACAGCTACCCAAAAACTGTTTTTT
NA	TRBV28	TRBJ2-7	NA	CATRTVSYEQYF	TGTGCCACTAGGACAGTCTCCTACGAGCAGTACTTC
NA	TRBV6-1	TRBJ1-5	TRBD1	CASRGDRSYYQPQHF	TGTGCCAGCAGGGGGGACAGGAGTTATTATCAGCCCCAGCATTTT
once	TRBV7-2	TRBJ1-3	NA	CASSPTASGNTIYF	TGTGCCAGCAGTCCAACAGCCTCTGGAAACACCATATATTTT
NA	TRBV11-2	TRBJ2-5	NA	CASSLDRVGSTQYF	TGTGCCAGCAGCTTAGACAGGGTGGGATCGACCCAGTACTTC
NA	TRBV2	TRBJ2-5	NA	CASGSETQYF	TGTGCCAGCGGCTCGGAGACCCAGTACTTC
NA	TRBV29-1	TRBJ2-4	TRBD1	CSGDDRGFAKNIQYF	TGCAGCGGAGACGACAGGGGGTTCGCCAAAAACATTCAGTACTTC
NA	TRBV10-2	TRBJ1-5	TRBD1	CASSMTGDRPQHF	TGCGCCAGCAGTATGACAGGGGATCGGCCCCAGCATTTT
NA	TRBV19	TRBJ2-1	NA	CASSTGLYNEQFF	TGTGCCAGTAGTACGGGACTTTACAATGAGCAGTTCTTC
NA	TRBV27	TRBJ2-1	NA	CASSHPELNEQFF	TGTGCCAGCAGTCACCCCGAACTCAATGAGCAGTTCTTC
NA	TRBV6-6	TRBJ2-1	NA	CASSYSSATGTHEQFF	TGTGCCAGCAGTTACTCCTCAGCCACAGGTACCCATGAGCAGTTCTTC
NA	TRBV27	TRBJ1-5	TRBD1	CASSQQGSVQPQHF	TGTGCCAGCAGCCAACAGGGGTCGGTTCAGCCCCAGCATTTT
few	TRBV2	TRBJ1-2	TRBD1	CASSGLGQGTVSGYTF	TGTGCCAGCAGTGGCCTCGGACAGGGGACGGTCTCTGGCTACACCTTC
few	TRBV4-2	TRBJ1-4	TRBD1	CASSQTGTGGTTNEKLFF	TGTGCCAGCAGCCAGACAGGGACAGGGGGCACGACTAATGAAAAACTGTTTTTT
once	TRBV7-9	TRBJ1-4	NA	CASSLETGSNEKLFF	TGTGCCAGCAGCTTAGAAACAGGGTCCAATGAAAAACTGTTTTTT
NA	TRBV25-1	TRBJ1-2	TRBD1	CASSEFYRGTGSPYGYTF	TGTGCCAGCAGTGAATTTTATAGGGGGACAGGGAGCCCCTATGGCTACACCTTC
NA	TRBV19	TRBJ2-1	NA	CASSGVRTAEQFF	TGTGCCAGTTCGGGAGTTCGCACAGCTGAGCAGTTCTTC
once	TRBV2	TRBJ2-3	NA	CAPEASTDTQYF	TGTGCCCCTGAAGCTAGCACAGATACGCAGTATTTT
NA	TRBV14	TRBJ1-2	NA	CASSQDPGGYTF	TGTGCCAGCAGCCAAGACCCCGGTGGCTACACCTTC
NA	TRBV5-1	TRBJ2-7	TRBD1	CASSARDRAGEQYF	TGCGCCAGCAGCGCCCGGGACAGGGCTGGCGAGCAGTACTTC
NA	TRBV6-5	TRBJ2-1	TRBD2	CASSNYGLAPYNEQFF	TGTGCCAGCAGTAACTATGGACTAGCTCCCTACAATGAGCAGTTCTTC
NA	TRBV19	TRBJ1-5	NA	CASRVTGDSNQPQHF	TGTGCCAGTAGGGTTACAGGAGATAGCAATCAGCCCCAGCATTTT
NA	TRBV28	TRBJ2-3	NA	CASSLARSTDTQYF	TGTGCCAGCAGTTTAGCGCGAAGCACAGATACGCAGTATTTT